This T cell receptor beta chain originates from a study of cytomegalovirus exposure and HLA in healthy donors. Vbeta (60) and Jbeta (13) primers were used in the PCR. The data were produced by immunoSEQ multiplex PCR, yet TCRdb's version contains in-frame clones alone and is incomplete. This sample contains some 52,000 clones. There are 16 residues in the CDR3. Trimming left V 6 bases short and J 4 bases short, with 18 bases between. From germline, CDR1 is MNHNY and CDR2 SVGAGI (reference sequence). This receptor was identified in an older woman in good health and CMV-seropositive. This chain joins TRBV6-6 and TRBJ2-2; D is unresolved. The sequencing input was PBMCs. This chain's CDR3 is CASSSDTLWATGELFF. In nucleotides, the CDR3 is TGTGCCAGCAGCTCCGACACCCTTTGGGCCACCGGGGAGCTGTTTTTT.